The clone carrying this TCR beta chain was observed at least ten times. What it binds is unknown. This specimen belongs to a study of neurological immune-mediated disorders. Study-wide points: TCR-beta repertoires seemed private in all groups, with no expanded CDR3 amino acid sequences shared.

The time point is: longitudinal time-point 2. TCRdb reanalysed the 5' RACE reads using MiXCR and keeps one entry per CDR3 protein. The profile shows approximately 82,000 distinct CDR3 sequences, about 13% of them singletons. The V gene lost 2 bases and the J gene lost 4 bases, with 6 bases spanning the gap. This CDR3 spans 12 amino acids. Germline V gene data show CDR1 as LGHNA and CDR2 as YNFKEQ. The chain combines TRBV4-2 with TRBJ2-7; D is unclear. The source of this sequence is a female donor with HTLV-1-associated myelopathy (HAM/TSP). Sequencing was performed on PBMCs. CDR3 sequence: CASSQNRYEQYF. In DNA, the CDR3 is TGTGCCAGCAGCCAAAACAGATACGAGCAGTACTTC.